The 25 T cell receptor beta chains reported below all come from one sample, sequenced in a study of control samples from healthy donors and cancer patients. Sequencing used immunoSEQ multiplex PCR; TCRdb keeps in-frame clones, though not all of them. The sample has 150,000 to 200,000 clones; about 93% are singletons. The material sequenced was blood. The receptors originated from a man younger than 35 in good health.

This chain links TRBV5-1 with TRBJ1-1; D is unclear. V was trimmed by 2 bases and J by 7 bases, leaving 6 bases between them. This CDR3 contains 11 residues. Germline values: CDR1 SGHRS, CDR2 YFSETQ. The CDR3 DNA follows: TGCGCCAGCAGCTTCGGGAGTGAAGCTTTCTTT. It specifies CASSFGSEAFF. Based on the CDR3 plus reference TRBV5-1 and TRBJ1-1, the full variable domain is KAGVTQTPRYLIKTRGQQVTLSCSPISGHRSVSWYQQTPGQGLQFLFEYFSETQRNKGNFPGRFSGRQFSNSRSEMNVSTLELGDSALYLCASSFGSEAFFGQGTRLTVV.

The chain links TRBV25-1 to TRBJ1-5; no definite D call. The CDR3 loop spans 15 amino acids. Trimming removed 6 bases from V and 0 bases from J, with 12 bases in between. The germline gives CDR1 MGHDK, CDR2 SYGVNS. CDR3 nucleotides: TGTGCCAGCAGCGTCTCCGAGGATAGCAATCAGCCCCAGCATTTT. This codes for CASSVSEDSNQPQHF.

This rearrangement joins TRBV18 to TRBJ2-1, with 10 bases identical to TRBD2. From germline, CDR1 is KGHSH and CDR2 LQKENI. The CDR3 contains 16 residues. Trimming removed 6 bases from V and 0 bases from J; junction bases left unmatched: 5. The CDR3 sequence is CASSDSSGSSYNEQFF. The CDR3, as DNA: TGTGCCAGCTCGGATTCTAGCGGGAGCTCCTACAATGAGCAGTTCTTC.

J is TRBJ1-2 and V is TRBV5-1, with 12 positions matching TRBD1. V was clipped by 7 bases and J by 6 bases; unmatched bases: 10. CDR1 is SGHRS, CDR2 YFSETQ, per germline. The CDR3 covers 15 residues. Written as DNA, the CDR3 is TGCGCCAGCTCTCTAGGGACAGGGGGCGCAAATGGCTACACCTTC. Protein: CASSLGTGGANGYTF.

This chain joins TRBV6-1 and TRBJ2-3, with a weak D call TRBD2 (5 bases). The CDR3 runs 16 residues. The V and J ends lost 0 bases and 4 bases respectively, with 14 bases between them. Germline CDR1 MNHNS, CDR2 SASEGT. CDR3 DNA sequence: TGTGCCAGCAGTGAAGCAGGCCGAGGACTTGCAGATACGCAGTATTTT. Translation: CASSEAGRGLADTQYF.

This clone was observed a few times. V is TRBV2 and J is TRBJ1-2, with D perhaps matching TRBD1 (6 bases). With 3 bases removed from V and 4 bases from J, the gap between germline ends came to 12 bases. Germline loops: CDR1 SNHLY, CDR2 FYNNEI. The CDR3 has 14 amino acids. CDR3 in DNA: TGTGCCAGCAGTGAGGAGGGGGTATCCTATGGCTACACCTTC. It translates to CASSEEGVSYGYTF.

The chain carries TRBV19 and TRBJ1-2; D ambiguous. The V end was cut by 0 bases, the J end by 2 bases, with 13 bases between. The CDR3 spans 16 residues. The germline gives CDR1 LNHDA, CDR2 SQIVND (reference sequence). The CDR3 region is CASSIDLSAPNYGYTF. CDR3 DNA: TGTGCCAGTAGTATAGATTTGTCGGCACCGAACTATGGCTACACCTTC.

This chain uses TRBV6-5 with TRBJ2-3; D perhaps matches TRBD1 (6 bases). Germline V gene lookup returns CDR1 MNHEY and CDR2 SVGAGI. V was shortened by 5 bases and J by 0 bases, with 12 bases between the two germline ends. There are 15 residues in the CDR3. The chain's CDR3 is CASSPDSSSTDTQYF. In DNA form, the CDR3 reads TGTGCCAGCAGTCCGGACAGTTCGAGCACAGATACGCAGTATTTT.

CDR3 nucleotides: TGTGCCAGCAGTCGTCCGGGACAGGCCACTGAAGCTTTCTTT. Residues: CASSRPGQATEAFF. The V call is TRBV5-4, the J call TRBJ1-1; 8 nucleotides match TRBD1. CDR1 and CDR2 from the germline V gene are SGHNT and YYREEE (reference sequence). CDR3 length: 14 amino acids. After removal of 5 bases from V and 4 bases from J, the junction contained 7 bases not matched to a gene. Looking up the rest from reference TRBV5-4 and TRBJ1-1 gives the full variable domain: ETGVTQSPTHLIKTRGQQVTLRCSSQSGHNTVSWYQQALGQGPQFIFQYYREEENGRGNFPPRFSGLQFPNYSSELNVNALELDDSALYLCASSRPGQATEAFFGQGTRLTVV.

The chain combines TRBV15 with TRBJ2-7; D is undetermined. V lost 5 bases, J lost 0 bases, and 11 bases lay in between. CDR3 length equals 14 residues. Germline V CDR1 and CDR2: LNHNV, YYDKDF (reference sequence). The CDR3 loop is CATSPGRSSYEQYF. The CDR3 DNA sequence: TGTGCCACCAGCCCCGGAAGGAGCTCCTACGAGCAGTACTTC.

Written as DNA, the CDR3 is TGCGCCAGCAGCTTGGCGAAAGGCACAGATACGCAGTATTTT. Its translation: CASSLAKGTDTQYF. The chain is built from TRBV5-1 and TRBJ2-3, with D unclear. Deletions cut 0 bases from V and 1 base from J, with 6 bases between. The germline V gene has CDR1 SGHRS and CDR2 YFSETQ. The CDR3 is made up of 14 amino acids.

V and J are TRBV24-1 and TRBJ1-5; no clear D. The V gene lost 4 bases and the J gene lost 5 bases, with 20 bases spanning the gap. Germline V gene sequence: CDR1 KGHDR, CDR2 SFDVKD. CDR3 length: 17 residues. The CDR3 nucleotides are TGTGCCACCAGTGACAAGCACGGGGTCCGGAGCGATCAGCCCCAGCATTTT. Amino acid sequence: CATSDKHGVRSDQPQHF.

The chain combines TRBV10-3 with TRBJ1-5; D may be TRBD1 (5 bases). The CDR3 contains 15 residues. Germline CDR1 ENHRY, CDR2 SYGVKD. The V gene lost 6 bases and the J gene lost 2 bases, with 14 bases spanning the gap. CDR3 region: CAISPAGIGNQPQHF. DNA for the CDR3: TGTGCCATCAGCCCTGCAGGGATTGGCAATCAGCCCCAGCATTTT.

Turning to this clone: Compared with germline, one end of the junction differs, possibly owing to a read error. The V call is TRBV24-1, the J call TRBJ2-3, with 8 bases fitting TRBD2. Germline loops: CDR1 KGHDR, CDR2 SFDVKD. The length of the CDR3 is 14 residues. In DNA, the CDR3 is TGTGCCACCAGCGACGGGGGGGCAACAGATACACAGTATTTT. Protein: CATSDGGATDTQYF.

The genes are TRBV12-5 and TRBJ2-2; perhaps TRBD1 as D (5 bases). The CDR3 is 16 residues long. V gave up 1 base and J gave up 0 bases, with 9 bases separating them. The germline V gene has CDR1 LGHNT and CDR2 FRNRAP. The CDR3 here is CASGLDGAPNTGELFF. In DNA, the CDR3 is TGTGCTAGTGGTTTGGATGGGGCCCCGAACACCGGGGAGCTGTTTTTT.

This chain links TRBV5-4 with TRBJ2-2; 8 bases map to TRBD1. Germline trimming cut 3 bases from V and 6 bases from J; bases unmatched to any gene: 4. CDR3 length equals 14 residues. Germline-derived CDR1 and CDR2 are SGHNT and YYREEE (reference sequence). The CDR3 DNA is TGTGCCAGCAGCTCCGGACAGGGCGCCGGGGAGCTGTTTTTT. It specifies CASSSGQGAGELFF.

J is TRBJ2-3 and V is TRBV3-1 (or the pseudogene TRBV3-2); unclear D gene. Germline V gene data show CDR1 as LGHDT and CDR2 as YNNKEL (reference sequence). V was clipped by 0 bases and J by 10 bases, with 11 bases between them. This CDR3 is built from 13 residues. CDR3 loop: CASSQERDHPQYF. CDR3 sequence (DNA): TGTGCCAGCAGCCAAGAAAGAGATCATCCGCAGTATTTT.

This clone has only one observation. J is TRBJ1-4 and V is TRBV30, with D unresolved. The CDR3 extends over 15 amino acids. Germline CDR1 GTSNPN, CDR2 SVGIG (reference sequence). The V and J ends lost 1 base and 5 bases respectively, with 14 bases between them. This CDR3 reads CAWSGPGPQNEKLFF. For the CDR3, the DNA is TGTGCCTGGAGTGGGCCTGGGCCCCAGAATGAAAAACTGTTTTTT.

The rearrangement joins TRBV7-9 to TRBJ2-2; 9 bases fit TRBD2. The CDR3 spans 16 residues. Germline trimming cut 7 bases from V and 8 bases from J; bases unmatched to any gene: 14. Per the germline V gene, CDR1 is SEHNR and CDR2 is FQNEAQ (reference sequence). The DNA of the CDR3 is TGTGCCAGCACCCAAATTCAGCGGGGGGCCTCGGGGGAGCTGTTTTTT. As protein: CASTQIQRGASGELFF.

This clone was observed a single time. This chain links TRBV3-1 (or the pseudogene TRBV3-2) with TRBJ1-4; D gene ambiguous. The ends were cut back, 2 bases at V and 4 bases at J, with 8 bases in the middle. This CDR3 is 14 amino acids long. The germline V gene has CDR1 LGHDT and CDR2 YNNKEL (reference sequence). Written as DNA, the CDR3 is TGTGCCAGCAGCCAAACTCCTATTAATGAAAAACTGTTTTTT. As protein: CASSQTPINEKLFF.

This clone was seen just once. The chain uses TRBV30 and TRBJ2-7; D unresolved. V shed 4 bases and J shed 2 bases, with 6 bases lying between them. The CDR3 runs to 11 residues. Germline V CDR1 and CDR2: GTSNPN, SVGIG (reference sequence). This CDR3 reads CAWKDAYEQYF. In DNA form, the CDR3 reads TGTGCCTGGAAGGATGCCTACGAGCAGTACTTC.

The chain is built from TRBV30 and TRBJ1-1; D unresolved. Germline lookup yields CDR1 GTSNPN and CDR2 SVGIG (reference sequence). This CDR3 is built from 13 residues. V lost 0 bases and J 5 bases, leaving 10 bases between the germline ends. CDR3 protein: CAWSVAPGTEAFF. In DNA, the CDR3 is TGTGCCTGGAGTGTAGCACCGGGGACTGAAGCTTTCTTT.

The chain couples TRBV3-1 (or the pseudogene TRBV3-2) to TRBJ1-6; D uncertain. The CDR3 consists of 11 residues. Germline lookup yields CDR1 LGHDT and CDR2 YNNKEL (reference sequence). V lost 1 base to trimming and J lost 12 bases, with 4 bases between them. CDR3 loop: CASSQGQPLHF. The CDR3 nucleotides are TGTGCCAGCAGCCAAGGACAACCCCTCCACTTT.

The chain uses TRBV30 and TRBJ1-2, with D perhaps TRBD1 (5 bases). Germline V gene lookup returns CDR1 GTSNPN and CDR2 SVGIG (reference sequence). This CDR3 spans 15 amino acids. The ends were cut back, 3 bases at V and 8 bases at J, with 22 bases in the middle. The CDR3 loop is CAWSPEEGRRDGYTF. The CDR3, as DNA: TGTGCCTGGAGCCCCGAGGAGGGACGAAGAGACGGCTACACCTTC.

This chain uses TRBV2 with TRBJ1-2; weak D call: TRBD1 (6 bases). Germline lookup yields CDR1 SNHLY and CDR2 FYNNEI. V was clipped by 6 bases and J by 4 bases, with 15 bases between them. The CDR3 has 14 residues. The CDR3 sequence: CASRAGEIGYGYTF. The CDR3 DNA sequence: TGTGCCAGCAGGGCAGGGGAGATTGGCTATGGCTACACCTTC.